The 14 T cell receptor beta chains below come from one sample, sequenced in a study of blood T cell repertoires in COVID-19. The repertoire was sequenced with immunoSEQ multiplex PCR; TCRdb's copy has only in-frame clones and lacks some. The sample contains 150,000 to 200,000 clones, over 75% of which appear only once. The sequencing sample was made of PBMCs or T cells enriched from blood (not recorded which). The receptors shown here come from a man in his forties who had recovered from COVID-19.

V usage is TRBV3-1 (or the pseudogene TRBV3-2) and J usage is TRBJ2-7; TRBD2 agrees at 7 bases. Germline V gene sequence: CDR1 LGHDT, CDR2 YNNKEL (reference sequence). Germline trimming cut 4 bases from V and 6 bases from J; bases unmatched to any gene: 9. This CDR3 contains 14 residues. The CDR3 DNA reads as TGTGCCAGCAGCCCTCGGGGGGACGCAGTCGAGCAGTACGTC. As protein: CASSPRGDAVEQYV.

The chain carries TRBV21-1 and TRBJ2-7; TRBD2 reflects the table's D call only, with no check against the DNA. TRBV21-1 is a pseudogene locus. The CDR3 covers 17 residues. The CDR3 sequence is CASSNRTGDSGGYEQYF. The CDR3 DNA reads TGTGCCAGCAGCAACCGAACAGGAGATAGCGGGGGGTACGAGCAGTACTTC.

This clone occurred many times. This chain connects TRBV6-2 or TRBV6-3 to TRBJ1-2; no clear D. V gave up 0 bases and J gave up 0 bases, with 8 bases separating them. CDR1 and CDR2 (germline): MNHEY, SVGEGT. This CDR3 has 15 amino acids. The CDR3 DNA reads as TGTGCCAGCAGTTACTCGTTCCTTGCTAACTATGGCTACACCTTC. Translation gives CASSYSFLANYGYTF.

This clone was seen once. The chain carries TRBV19 and TRBJ2-5; D is uncertain. The CDR3 has 13 amino acids. The V gene lost 7 bases and the J gene lost 2 bases, with 11 bases spanning the gap. The germline gives CDR1 LNHDA, CDR2 SQIVND (reference sequence). The DNA for the CDR3 is TGTGCCAGTAACACTGGAGAGCAAGAGACCCAGTACTTC. Its protein is CASNTGEQETQYF.

The chain links TRBV16 to TRBJ2-7; D is undetermined. Trimming took off 0 bases at V and 8 bases at J, with 11 bases between the two ends. In germline, CDR1 is KGHSY, CDR2 FQNENV. The CDR3 contains 13 residues. In DNA form, the CDR3 reads TGTGCCAGCAGCCAATCGCGGCAGCACAAGCAGTACTTC. It yields the protein CASSQSRQHKQYF.

This clone has more than one count but fewer than ten. The V call is TRBV27, the J call TRBJ1-2, with a weak D call TRBD1 (5 bases). V was pared by 3 bases and J by 8 bases, with 13 bases between. From germline, CDR1 is MNHEY and CDR2 SMNVEV (reference sequence). The CDR3 consists of 13 residues. The CDR3 is CASSFLGGEGYTF. Here the CDR3 DNA reads TGTGCCAGCAGTTTCCTCGGGGGGGAAGGCTACACCTTC.

The genes are TRBV4-1 and TRBJ1-4, with 9 nucleotides matching TRBD1. The CDR3 is 15 residues long. Germline V gene lookup returns CDR1 MGHRA and CDR2 YSYEKL. V gave up 4 bases and J gave up 5 bases; unmatched junction bases: 5. CDR3 DNA sequence: TGCGCCAGCAGCCTCCGGGACAGGGTCAATGAAAAACTGTTTTTT. It translates to CASSLRDRVNEKLFF.

The V and J genes are TRBV6-5 and TRBJ1-1; D might be TRBD1 (6 bases). Germline V gene sequence: CDR1 MNHEY, CDR2 SVGAGI. Trimming stripped 6 bases from V and 0 bases from J, with 8 bases between. CDR3 length equals 13 residues. CDR3 sequence (DNA): TGTGCCAGCAGCTGGACAGTGAACACTGAAGCTTTCTTT. This translates into CASSWTVNTEAFF.

The V call is TRBV11-2, the J call TRBJ1-2, with D unclear. Germline V lookup: CDR1 SGHAT, CDR2 FQNNGV. Trimming stripped 5 bases from V and 6 bases from J, with 13 bases between. The CDR3 has 13 residues. The CDR3 loop reads CASSPRWEDGYTF. For the CDR3, the DNA is TGTGCCAGCAGCCCCCGCTGGGAGGATGGCTACACCTTC.

V is TRBV7-9 and J is TRBJ2-7, with D possibly matching TRBD1 (6 bases). The CDR3 is made up of 13 amino acids. Between the trimmed V and J ends, which lost 5 bases and 10 bases, there was a span of 18 bases. CDR1 SEHNR and CDR2 FQNEAQ come from the germline V gene (reference sequence). The CDR3 region has the DNA TGTGCCAGCAGCATTGATCCGGGACACCTTCAGTACTTC. Encoded protein: CASSIDPGHLQYF.

The chain carries TRBV7-8 and TRBJ2-2, with a possible D match to TRBD1 (5 bases). CDR1 and CDR2 from the germline V gene are SGHVS and FQNEAQ. The ends were cut back, 1 base at V and 5 bases at J, with 11 bases in the middle. This CDR3 comprises 15 residues. CDR3 sequence (DNA): TGTGCCAGCAGCTTAGGGGCGCAGGGAACCGGGGAGCTGTTTTTT. Residues: CASSLGAQGTGELFF.

The CDR3 loop is CASRGETGDIQYF. The CDR3 nucleotides read TGTGCCAGCAGGGGGGAAACAGGGGACATTCAGTACTTC. V usage is TRBV12-3 or TRBV12-4 and J usage is TRBJ2-4; 7 nucleotides align to TRBD1. V dropped 6 bases and J dropped 8; count of bases not matched to a gene: 7. CDR3 length: 13 amino acids.

This clone was observed a few times. The chain uses TRBV30 and TRBJ1-4; D is ambiguous. The CDR3 runs to 13 residues. Germline V CDR1 and CDR2: GTSNPN, SVGIG (reference sequence). Trimming took off 1 base at V and 7 bases at J, with 10 bases between the two ends. CDR3 sequence: CAWSAGGSEKLFF. The CDR3 DNA sequence: TGTGCCTGGAGTGCCGGCGGGAGTGAAAAACTGTTTTTT.

The V gene is TRBV7-3, the J gene TRBJ2-3; TRBD2 is a possible D gene (6 bases). The CDR3 runs 15 residues. With 8 bases removed from V and 2 bases from J, the gap between germline ends came to 17 bases. Germline CDR1 and CDR2: SGHTA and FQGTGA. For the CDR3, the DNA is TGTGCCAGCGCCAAGAGGGACTTTTACACAGATACGCAGTATTTT. Translated: CASAKRDFYTDTQYF.